Each of the 12 T cell receptor beta chains below was sequenced from the same sample in a study of human T cells and chemical hapten exposure. Specified time point: patch test 1, 2 weeks after DPC sensitization. This sample's treatment: therapeutic diphenylcyclopropenone sensitization with weekly scalp DPC. TCRdb processed the RACE reads anew with MiXCR; each CDR3 protein has one entry. The sample contains some 340,000 distinct CDR3 sequences, around 7% of which appear only once. This sample comprised whole blood, obtained in connection with sensitization to the hapten diphenylcyclopropenone (DPC). All receptors come from a woman between 18 and 29 years old with alopecia areata. Some clones in this sample may be carry-over from other donors' samples.

This clonotype has just a few counts. This chain uses TRBV7-2 with TRBJ1-1; TRBD1 might be the D (5 bases). V shed 5 bases and J shed 2 bases, with 15 bases lying between them. The CDR3 consists of 15 residues. Germline values: CDR1 SGHTA, CDR2 FQGNSA. CDR3 bases: TGTGCCAGCAGCCCCCAGGGAGTAAGAAACACTGAAGCTTTCTTT. Amino acid sequence: CASSPQGVRNTEAFF.

This clonotype showed up many times. The gene calls are TRBV12-3 or TRBV12-4 and TRBJ2-3; no clear D. The CDR3 consists of 15 residues. The V end was cut by 3 bases, the J end by 4 bases, with 14 bases between. In DNA form, the CDR3 reads TGTGCCAGCAGTTTCGCGCGATCCGGACCAGATACGCAGTATTTT. Encoded protein: CASSFARSGPDTQYF.

The sample holds many counts of this clonotype. The rearrangement uses TRBV6-5 and TRBJ2-7; 8 nucleotides agree with TRBD1. Germline lookup yields CDR1 MNHEY and CDR2 SVGAGI. With 4 bases clipped from V and 5 bases from J, the junction kept 10 bases outside the gene matches. The CDR3 totals 15 residues. This CDR3 reads CASSSNPDRVDEQYF. The CDR3 DNA sequence: TGTGCCAGCAGTTCGAATCCGGACAGGGTAGACGAGCAGTACTTC.

There are a few counts of this clonotype. This chain connects TRBV6-5 to TRBJ1-6, with 8 bases matching TRBD1. The germline CDR1 and CDR2 sequences are MNHEY and SVGAGI. V shed 2 bases, J shed 8 bases, and the junction held 11 bases outside the gene matches. The CDR3 extends over 17 amino acids. In DNA form, the CDR3 reads TGTGCCAGCAGTTACACCCAGCGACAGGGGCTGGATTCACCCCTCCACTTT. Translating gives CASSYTQRQGLDSPLHF.

This clonotype was counted ten times or more. This chain links TRBV13 with TRBJ2-3; TRBD2 matches at 9 bases. The germline V gene has CDR1 PRHDT and CDR2 FYEKMQ (reference sequence). The V gene end was trimmed by 5 bases and the J gene end by 1 base; junction bases not matched to a gene: 7. The CDR3 consists of 16 residues. The CDR3: CASSTGTSLRTDTQYF. DNA of the CDR3: TGTGCCAGCAGCACCGGGACTAGCCTCCGCACAGATACGCAGTATTTT.

In its sample, this clonotype was seen a few times. The rearrangement links TRBV6-5 to TRBJ1-6; a weak D match, TRBD1 (5 bases). Germline V lookup: CDR1 MNHEY, CDR2 SVGAGI. V lost 7 bases to trimming and J lost 7 bases, with 17 bases between them. The CDR3 contains 15 residues. CDR3 in DNA: TGTGCCAGCATAAACACGGGGGTAAAAAATTCACCCCTCCACTTT. Protein sequence: CASINTGVKNSPLHF.

This clonotype was counted at least ten times. The chain combines TRBV2 with TRBJ2-3; TRBD1 is a possible D gene (6 bases). Between the trimmed V and J ends, which lost 2 bases and 1 base, there was a span of 10 bases. From germline, CDR1 is SNHLY and CDR2 FYNNEI. This CDR3 contains 15 residues. The CDR3 DNA reads TGTGCCAGCAGTGAACAGGCAGGGGGCACAGATACGCAGTATTTT. This encodes CASSEQAGGTDTQYF. Looking up the rest from reference TRBV2 and TRBJ2-3 gives the full variable domain: EPEVTQTPSHQVTQMGQEVILRCVPISNHLYFYWYRQILGQKVEFLVSFYNNEISEKSEIFDDQFSVERPDGSNFTLKIRSTKLEDSAMYFCASSEQAGGTDTQYFGPGTRLTVL.

This chain links TRBV19 with TRBJ2-7; 8 positions match TRBD1. This CDR3 spans 15 amino acids. V lost 5 bases and J lost 0; bases outside the gene matches: 6. Germline CDR1 LNHDA, CDR2 SQIVND (reference sequence). CDR3 residues: CASSARQGLSYEQYF. CDR3 bases: TGTGCCAGTAGTGCCCGACAGGGGCTCTCCTACGAGCAGTACTTC.

This clonotype has just a few counts. The CDR3 spells CSARDGRDGSNEKLFF. The CDR3 bases are TGCAGTGCTAGAGATGGAAGAGACGGGAGTAATGAAAAACTGTTTTTT. The chain couples TRBV20-1 to TRBJ1-4, with no clear D. The length of the CDR3 is 16 residues. Germline values: CDR1 DFQATT, CDR2 SNEGSKA (reference sequence). Trimming took off 0 bases at V and 4 bases at J, with 15 bases between the two ends.

This clonotype was seen a handful of times. This chain joins TRBV27 and TRBJ1-1, with D possibly TRBD1 on 6 matching bases. Deletions cut 4 bases from V and 0 bases from J, with 9 bases between. CDR3 length: 14 amino acids. From germline, CDR1 is MNHEY and CDR2 SMNVEV (reference sequence). CDR3 in DNA: TGTGCCAGCAGTTACAGGGACATGAACACTGAAGCTTTCTTT. Protein sequence: CASSYRDMNTEAFF.

With respect to this clonotype: Since a much larger clone is just one base distant, this may be a read error. The conserved closing phenylalanine or tryptophan is absent in this CDR3, likely reflecting a read error. CDR3 in DNA: TGCGCCAGCAGCCAAGTATGGCGGGGGGCCTACAATGAGCAGTTCTCC. Translated, it gives CASSQVWRGAYNEQFS. The chain is built from TRBV4-1 and TRBJ2-1; 8 positions match TRBD2. Germline loops: CDR1 MGHRA, CDR2 YSYEKL. There are 16 residues in the CDR3. V gave up 1 base and J gave up 2 bases; unmatched junction bases: 4.

The rearrangement links TRBV29-1 to TRBJ2-5; D perhaps matches TRBD2 (5 bases). This CDR3 region has 12 residues. Germline-derived CDR1 and CDR2 are SQVTM and ANQGSEA. V shed 6 bases and J shed 3 bases, with 11 bases lying between them. The CDR3 coding sequence is TGCAGCGTGCCCACTAGGGAAGAGACCCAGTACTTC. This sequence encodes CSVPTREETQYF. The complete variable domain, with remaining parts taken from reference TRBV29-1 and TRBJ2-5, reads SAVISQKPSRDICQRGTSLTIQCQVDSQVTMMFWYRQQPGQSLTLIATANQGSEATYESGFVIDKFPISRPNLTFSTLTVSNMSPEDSSIYLCSVPTREETQYFGPGTRLLVL.